These T cell receptor beta chains were read from a single sample in a study of blood T cell repertoires in COVID-19. Produced via immunoSEQ multiplex PCR; TCRdb's table is partial and in-frame only. Among a few hundred thousand clones listed, 92% were seen once. The source material was PBMCs or T cells enriched from blood (not recorded which). These receptors all come from a woman aged 25 to 45 who had recovered from COVID-19. Both conserved end residues are part of each CDR3. The order of the fields is V gene, J gene, clone size, D gene, CDR3 protein, CDR3 DNA. The D gene is left open where the match is weak. Expanded clones are given a class, and other clones once, few, many or no size at all.

v_call: TRBV5-1; j_call: TRBJ1-5; clone_size: few; d_call: TRBD1; cdr3_aa: CASSLGDRESNQPQHF; cdr3_nt: TGCGCCAGCAGCTTGGGGGACAGGGAGAGCAATCAGCCCCAGCATTTT
v_call: TRBV9; j_call: TRBJ2-2; clone_size: once; d_call: TRBD2; cdr3_aa: CASSVGPGGTGELFF; cdr3_nt: TGTGCCAGCAGCGTCGGTCCGGGGGGGACCGGGGAGCTGTTTTTT
v_call: TRBV7-2; j_call: TRBJ2-3; clone_size: -; d_call: TRBD1; cdr3_aa: CASSLQGTGRTDTQYF; cdr3_nt: TGTGCCAGCAGCTTACAAGGGACAGGGAGGACAGATACGCAGTATTTT
v_call: TRBV27; j_call: TRBJ2-1; clone_size: -; d_call: TRBD2; cdr3_aa: CASSLRAGGPVDEQFF; cdr3_nt: TGTGCCAGCAGTTTGAGGGCGGGAGGGCCTGTCGATGAGCAGTTCTTC
v_call: TRBV29-1; j_call: TRBJ1-2; clone_size: -; d_call: TRBD1; cdr3_aa: CSVDSPPGQHNYGYTF; cdr3_nt: TGCAGCGTTGATTCTCCCCCGGGACAGCACAACTATGGCTACACCTTC
v_call: TRBV20-1; j_call: TRBJ2-7; clone_size: -; d_call: TRBD1; cdr3_aa: CSAQGAYEQYF; cdr3_nt: TGCAGTGCCCAGGGGGCTTACGAGCAGTACTTC
v_call: TRBV19; j_call: TRBJ1-5; clone_size: -; d_call: -; cdr3_aa: CASSIEWGAGQPQHF; cdr3_nt: TGTGCCAGTAGTATAGAGTGGGGAGCGGGGCAGCCCCAGCATTTT
v_call: TRBV10-3; j_call: TRBJ2-2; clone_size: once; d_call: TRBD2; cdr3_aa: CAIRGGSTGELFF; cdr3_nt: TGTGCCATCCGGGGCGGGAGCACCGGGGAGCTGTTTTTT
v_call: TRBV11-3; j_call: TRBJ2-1; clone_size: once; d_call: TRBD2; cdr3_aa: CASSLGTSGRGIKQFF; cdr3_nt: TGTGCCAGCAGCTTAGGGACTAGCGGGAGGGGAATAAAGCAGTTCTTC
v_call: TRBV10-3; j_call: TRBJ2-1; clone_size: -; d_call: TRBD2; cdr3_aa: CAISTGTSVVNEQFF; cdr3_nt: TGTGCCATCAGTACCGGGACTAGCGTAGTGAATGAGCAGTTCTTC
v_call: TRBV28; j_call: TRBJ1-5; clone_size: -; d_call: -; cdr3_aa: CASSYDMNSNQPQHF; cdr3_nt: TGTGCCAGCAGCTATGACATGAATAGCAATCAGCCCCAGCATTTT
v_call: TRBV5-4; j_call: TRBJ2-7; clone_size: -; d_call: -; cdr3_aa: CASSSGPLTGSYEQYF; cdr3_nt: TGTGCCAGCAGCTCCGGGCCCTTAACGGGGTCCTACGAGCAGTACTTC
v_call: TRBV9; j_call: TRBJ2-7; clone_size: -; d_call: -; cdr3_aa: CASSPRGKGPLFYEQYF; cdr3_nt: TGTGCCAGCAGCCCCAGAGGGAAAGGCCCTTTATTCTACGAGCAGTACTTC
v_call: TRBV6-5; j_call: TRBJ2-1; clone_size: -; d_call: -; cdr3_aa: CASSPGFSYNEQFF; cdr3_nt: TGTGCCAGCAGCCCAGGGTTTTCCTACAATGAGCAGTTCTTC
v_call: TRBV6-5; j_call: TRBJ2-7; clone_size: -; d_call: TRBD1; cdr3_aa: CASSPTGIATREQYF; cdr3_nt: TGTGCCAGCAGCCCGACAGGGATCGCTACTCGCGAGCAGTACTTC
v_call: TRBV28; j_call: TRBJ2-7; clone_size: -; d_call: TRBD2; cdr3_aa: CASSFPSRESEQYF; cdr3_nt: TGTGCCAGCAGTTTCCCTTCGCGGGAGTCCGAGCAGTACTTC
v_call: TRBV30; j_call: TRBJ1-6; clone_size: -; d_call: -; cdr3_aa: CAWSRRGSYNSPLHF; cdr3_nt: TGTGCCTGGAGTAGGCGGGGCTCCTATAATTCACCCCTCCACTTT
v_call: TRBV5-4; j_call: TRBJ1-2; clone_size: -; d_call: TRBD1; cdr3_aa: CASSFGTGGGPFYGYTF; cdr3_nt: TGTGCCAGCAGCTTCGGGACAGGGGGAGGCCCCTTCTATGGCTACACCTTC
v_call: TRBV5-8; j_call: TRBJ1-2; clone_size: -; d_call: TRBD1; cdr3_aa: CASSPSGTETYGYTF; cdr3_nt: TGTGCCAGCAGCCCCTCCGGGACAGAGACCTATGGCTACACCTTC
v_call: TRBV28; j_call: TRBJ2-5; clone_size: -; d_call: -; cdr3_aa: CASSSIAEMETQYF; cdr3_nt: TGTGCCAGCAGTTCCATAGCGGAAATGGAGACCCAGTACTTC
v_call: TRBV2; j_call: TRBJ1-5; clone_size: -; d_call: TRBD1; cdr3_aa: CASSPTGERSNQPQHF; cdr3_nt: TGTGCCAGCAGCCCCACAGGGGAACGTAGCAATCAGCCCCAGCATTTT
v_call: TRBV19; j_call: TRBJ1-5; clone_size: -; d_call: -; cdr3_aa: CAVGGIANQPQHF; cdr3_nt: TGTGCCGTGGGGGGGATCGCCAATCAGCCCCAGCATTTT
v_call: TRBV11-3; j_call: TRBJ2-1; clone_size: -; d_call: -; cdr3_aa: CASRSPTNEQFF; cdr3_nt: TGTGCCAGCAGAAGTCCCACAAATGAGCAGTTCTTC
v_call: TRBV3-1/TRBV3-2; j_call: TRBJ2-1; clone_size: -; d_call: TRBD2; cdr3_aa: CASSPPRALAGGYDEQFF; cdr3_nt: TGTGCCAGCAGCCCCCCCAGGGCCCTAGCGGGAGGGTACGATGAGCAGTTCTTC
v_call: TRBV11-2; j_call: TRBJ2-1; clone_size: -; d_call: TRBD1; cdr3_aa: CASSSNRGQYNEQFF; cdr3_nt: TGTGCCAGCAGCTCGAACAGGGGGCAGTACAATGAGCAGTTCTTC
v_call: TRBV7-2; j_call: TRBJ1-1; clone_size: -; d_call: -; cdr3_aa: CASSLLIARLNTEAFF; cdr3_nt: TGTGCCAGCAGCTTATTGATCGCCAGGTTGAACACTGAAGCTTTCTTT
v_call: TRBV5-5; j_call: TRBJ1-2; clone_size: -; d_call: -; cdr3_aa: CASSFDGGGYTF; cdr3_nt: TGTGCCAGCAGCTTTGATGGGGGCGGCTACACCTTC
v_call: TRBV12-3/TRBV12-4; j_call: TRBJ2-2; clone_size: -; d_call: -; cdr3_aa: CASTQRRDGELFF; cdr3_nt: TGTGCCAGCACCCAACGGAGGGACGGGGAGCTGTTTTTT
v_call: TRBV7-2; j_call: TRBJ2-1; clone_size: -; d_call: -; cdr3_aa: CASSLAPGARDEQFF; cdr3_nt: TGTGCCAGCAGCTTGGCCCCGGGAGCCAGGGATGAGCAGTTCTTC
v_call: TRBV5-8; j_call: TRBJ2-4; clone_size: -; d_call: TRBD2; cdr3_aa: CASSPRTSSKNIQYF; cdr3_nt: TGTGCCAGCAGCCCCCGGACTAGCTCCAAAAACATTCAGTACTTC
v_call: TRBV13; j_call: TRBJ2-1; clone_size: -; d_call: TRBD2; cdr3_aa: CASSPEWRESENEQFF; cdr3_nt: TGTGCCAGCAGCCCCGAGTGGCGGGAGTCGGAGAATGAGCAGTTCTTC
v_call: TRBV24-1; j_call: TRBJ1-3; clone_size: -; d_call: -; cdr3_aa: CAIAVLGNTIYF; cdr3_nt: TGTGCCATAGCAGTGTTGGGAAACACCATATATTTT
v_call: TRBV19; j_call: TRBJ1-1; clone_size: -; d_call: -; cdr3_aa: CASSSTQGPFTEAFF; cdr3_nt: TGTGCCAGTAGCTCAACCCAGGGGCCGTTCACTGAAGCTTTCTTT
v_call: TRBV27; j_call: TRBJ1-4; clone_size: -; d_call: -; cdr3_aa: CASSSTGLREKLFF; cdr3_nt: TGTGCCAGCAGTTCCACAGGGTTACGGGAAAAACTGTTTTTT
v_call: TRBV28; j_call: TRBJ2-6; clone_size: -; d_call: TRBD1; cdr3_aa: CASSPPRQGTLGANVLTF; cdr3_nt: TGTGCCAGCAGTCCCCCGAGACAGGGGACTTTGGGGGCCAACGTCCTGACTTTC